The T cell receptor beta chain under discussion was sequenced for a study of spatial heterogeneity in lung cancer (dated by TCRdb to about 2019). General notes on the study: Donors were around 69 patients with early-stage, untreated non-small cell lung cancer from the lung TRACERx cohort. Nonsynonymous mutation counts, determined by whole-exome sequencing of tumor tissue, were related to features of the TCR repertoire. In the raw uncorrected reads, each unique combination of TCR and UMI appeared more than ten times on average. Follow-up PBMC samples were sequenced whenever available, with a median time to follow-up of about 24 months after resection. The study quantitatively compared TCR alpha and beta repertoires across multiple tumor regions, matched nontumor lung and blood in non-small cell lung cancer. Beta-chain transcripts were consistently detected in greater numbers than alpha-chain transcripts, which likely reflected higher beta-chain transcript abundance. At surgery, 220 tumor regions, 64 matched nontumor lung samples and 56 PBMC samples were TCR-sequenced for both alpha and beta chains.

There are many counts of this clonotype. Its antigen target is currently unknown. The sample holds no much larger clone one base away, and base qualities are not on file. The study at large found these results: Ubiquitous expanded tumor TCRs were detected in blood more often at tumor resection than at routine follow-up. Comparisons of baseline and follow-up blood repertoires included only approximately 13 patients. Additional single-cell paired TCR alpha and beta sequencing was considered necessary to confirm, at a functional level, the hypothesis that regional TCRs recognize regional mutations.

Interpreted using the paper, the time point label stands for: blood at routine non-recurrence follow-up after resection. Whole RNA extracted from tumor and nontumor lung tissue, or from cryopreserved PBMC samples, was used for TCR sequencing without cell sorting. Only patients for whom sufficient RNA was available from at least two tumor regions were selected for TCR sequencing. The germline V gene gives CDR1 as MDHEN and CDR2 as SYDVKM. The CDR3 goes from the cysteine to the phenylalanine over 11 residues. The DNA shown is the 33-base CDR3, in frame from base 1. V lost 6 bases and J lost 10 bases; the stretch between them is 12 bases long. The method was 5' RACE. The instrument was a NextSeq 500. The TCR library protocol attached a unique molecular identifier to each TCR cDNA molecule to allow correction of PCR and sequencing errors. As for how the authors treated the data: TCR identification, UMI-based error correction and CDR3 extraction were performed with Decombinator tools. Expanded TCRs were defined as those above a frequency of 2 per 1,000, corresponding to the top 1% of the tumor frequency distribution. Each repertoire was subsampled 100 times to 5,000 TCRs, after which Renyi diversity was computed with the R vegan package. CDR3 similarity networks were built from amino acid triplet string-kernel similarity, connecting CDR3s with pairwise similarity above 0.82. TCRdb's own reprocessing of the public reads used fastp at Q25 and MiXCR and kept productive beta chains. One record per CDR3 amino acid sequence lists the most common genes and DNA. TCRdb's processing, not the study's, gives the V and J calls here. Recorded for this sample are 100,000 to 120,000 distinct CDR3 sequences; about 10% of them occurred a single time. The ten largest clones represent 24% of the sample.

This chain is built from TRBV28 and TRBJ1-1, with the D segment identity uncertain. This TCR derives from a female donor with early-stage non-small cell lung cancer. Sequencing used PBMCs, obtained at follow-up. The bases are TGTGCCAGCAGGGCGGCAGGCGGAGCTTTCTTT. Translation gives CASRAAGGAFF.